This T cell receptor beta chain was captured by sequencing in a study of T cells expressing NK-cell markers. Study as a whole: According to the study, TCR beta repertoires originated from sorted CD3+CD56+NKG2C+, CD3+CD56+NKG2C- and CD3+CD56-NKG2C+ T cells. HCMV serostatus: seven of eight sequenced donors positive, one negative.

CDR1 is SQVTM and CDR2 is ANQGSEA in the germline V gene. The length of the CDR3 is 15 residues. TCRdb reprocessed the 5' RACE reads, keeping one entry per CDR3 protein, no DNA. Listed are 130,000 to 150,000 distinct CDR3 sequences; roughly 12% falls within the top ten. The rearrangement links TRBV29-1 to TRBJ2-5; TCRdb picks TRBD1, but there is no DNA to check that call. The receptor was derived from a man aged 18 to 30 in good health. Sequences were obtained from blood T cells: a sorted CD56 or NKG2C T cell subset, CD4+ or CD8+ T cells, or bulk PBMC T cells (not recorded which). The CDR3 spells CSVEGGDRVQETQYF.